Sequencing of this T cell receptor beta chain was carried out in a study of sequential checkpoint blockade in melanoma. Looking at the study overall: Randomization was 1:1 between first-line nivolumab→ipilimumab and ipilimumab→nivolumab. Each arm's sequence ended with maintenance nivolumab.

CDR1 and CDR2 from the germline V gene are MNHEY and SVGAGI. The V and J ends lost 2 bases and 5 bases respectively, with 6 bases between them. The CDR3 is made up of 13 amino acids. Produced via immunoSEQ multiplex PCR; TCRdb's table is partial and in-frame only. The profile covers 15,000 to 20,000 clones, with around 76% appearing a single time and 34% taken by the ten largest. Treatment noted: randomized to nivolumab then ipilimumab (arm A) or the reverse (arm B). Patients had received no earlier DNA-damaging chemotherapy. From thawed PBMCs, live CD3+CD8+ cells negative for CD19 and CD56 were sorted. This clone has just one count.

The chain recombines TRBV6-5 with TRBJ2-2; D unclear. This TCR was sampled from a human donor with melanoma. Sequenced material: CD8+ T cells sorted from blood (inferred from file names), taken from a patient given nivolumab and ipilimumab in sequence. CDR3 amino acids: CASSYDRTGELFF. CDR3 nucleotides: TGTGCCAGCAGTTACGATCGGACCGGGGAGCTGTTTTTT.